A single sample is the source of the 32 T cell receptor beta chains below, sequenced in a study of OX40 agonist ivuxolimab in advanced cancers. Only in-frame clones appear in the TCRdb table, and some are missing; sequencing was by immunoSEQ multiplex PCR. The sample lists around 68,000 clones; 86% were seen once. The input for sequencing was CD4+ or CD8+ T cells sorted from blood, taken in a trial of the OX40 agonist ivuxolimab. Receptor source: an adult with an advanced solid tumor such as melanoma, head and neck, liver or kidney cancer.

This clone was seen a single time. V and J are TRBV27 and TRBJ2-1; the D gene is possibly TRBD2 (5 bases). V shed 4 bases and J shed 1 base, with 17 bases lying between them. The CDR3 covers 17 residues. CDR1 MNHEY and CDR2 SMNVEV come from the germline V gene (reference sequence). CDR3 in amino acids: CASSYPAGRLSYNEQFF. The CDR3 region has the DNA TGTGCCAGCAGTTATCCGGCGGGCCGACTTTCCTACAATGAGCAGTTCTTC.

CDR3 loop: CASTPARVNTGELFF. CDR3 in DNA: TGTGCCAGTACCCCCGCGCGGGTGAACACCGGGGAGCTGTTTTTT. The chain is built from TRBV19 and TRBJ2-2; possible D gene TRBD2, 5 bases. Trimming took 7 bases from V and 1 from J, leaving 13 bases between them. The germline gives CDR1 LNHDA, CDR2 SQIVND (reference sequence). The CDR3 covers 15 residues.

The rearrangement joins TRBV2 to TRBJ2-3, with 8 positions matching TRBD1. This CDR3 has 13 residues. Trimming took 6 bases from V and 5 from J; bases not matched to a gene: 4. Germline V lookup: CDR1 SNHLY, CDR2 FYNNEI. The CDR3 DNA follows: TGTGCCAGCAGCGGACAGGGATTAGATACGCAGTATTTT. Translated: CASSGQGLDTQYF. The whole variable domain, remainder taken from reference TRBV2 and TRBJ2-3, is EPEVTQTPSHQVTQMGQEVILRCVPISNHLYFYWYRQILGQKVEFLVSFYNNEISEKSEIFDDQFSVERPDGSNFTLKIRSTKLEDSAMYFCASSGQGLDTQYFGPGTRLTVL.

The rearrangement joins TRBV10-1 to TRBJ1-1; D is perhaps TRBD1 (5 bases). The V end lost 4 bases, the J end lost 4 bases, and 13 bases lay between the germline ends. The CDR3 contains 14 residues. Per germline, CDR1 WNHNN and CDR2 SYGVQD (reference sequence). The CDR3 reads CASSGRSGPTEAFF. In DNA, the CDR3 is TGCGCCAGCAGTGGACGGTCGGGACCCACTGAAGCTTTCTTT.

The V gene is TRBV2, the J gene TRBJ2-5; D possibly corresponds to TRBD1 (5 bases). Germline CDR1 SNHLY, CDR2 FYNNEI. CDR3 length: 14 amino acids. V lost 3 bases to trimming and J lost 5 bases, with 13 bases between them. DNA for the CDR3: TGTGCCAGCAGTGACTCAGGGATGGGGGAGACCCAGTACTTC. The encoded protein is CASSDSGMGETQYF.

This chain uses TRBV6-5 with TRBJ1-1, with D tentatively TRBD1 (6 bases). The CDR3 totals 14 residues. Per the germline V gene, CDR1 is MNHEY and CDR2 is SVGAGI. Trimming removed 6 bases at V and 1 base at J, with 12 bases between. The CDR3 DNA is TGTGCCAGCAGATACCTGGACAGGAACACTGAAGCTTTCTTT. Its translation is CASRYLDRNTEAFF.

The chain recombines TRBV6-1 with TRBJ1-2; D is perhaps TRBD1 (6 bases). The CDR3 is made up of 13 amino acids. CDR1 MNHNS and CDR2 SASEGT come from the germline V gene. Trimming pared 5 bases from V and 11 bases from J, leaving 18 bases between. DNA for the CDR3: TGTGCCAGCAGTAAAACCGACGACAGGCTATACACCTTC. Protein: CASSKTDDRLYTF.

The CDR3 DNA sequence: TGCGCCAGCAGCCAGGGACTAGTGGCAGATACGCAGTATTTT. It translates to CASSQGLVADTQYF. The J gene is TRBJ2-3, the V gene TRBV4-1; 8 bases match TRBD2. Germline lookup yields CDR1 MGHRA and CDR2 YSYEKL. This CDR3 has 14 residues. V was clipped by 3 bases and J by 4 bases; unmatched bases: 3.

CDR3 nucleotides: TGCGCCAGCAGCGGGGAGACAACTAGCACAGATACGCAGTATTTT. Translated: CASSGETTSTDTQYF. The genes are TRBV4-1 and TRBJ2-3, with D possibly TRBD2 on 5 matching bases. Trimming removed 5 bases from V and 0 bases from J, with 12 bases in between. CDR1 and CDR2 from the germline V gene are MGHRA and YSYEKL. This CDR3 comprises 15 residues.

The chain recombines TRBV7-6 with TRBJ2-1; D is unclear. Trimming removed 2 bases at V and 6 bases at J, with 11 bases between. The CDR3 loop spans 14 amino acids. Looked up from germline, CDR1 is SGHVS and CDR2 is FNYEAQ. This CDR3 reads CASSLKGGVNEQFF. The CDR3 nucleotides read TGTGCCAGCAGCTTAAAGGGTGGGGTCAATGAGCAGTTCTTC.

This clone appeared once. The rearrangement joins TRBV11-2 to TRBJ2-7; D gene ambiguous. V dropped 2 bases and J dropped 4 bases, with 3 bases sitting between them. The germline CDR1 and CDR2 sequences are SGHAT and FQNNGV. This CDR3 contains 11 residues. CDR3 DNA sequence: TGTGCCAGCAGCTTATTTTACGAGCAGTACTTC. Its translation: CASSLFYEQYF.

The table lists this clone with a few counts. V is TRBV18 and J is TRBJ1-1; unclear D gene. Trimming took 5 bases from V and 3 from J, leaving 19 bases between them. The CDR3 has 16 amino acids. Germline CDR1 reads KGHSH; CDR2 reads LQKENI. The DNA of the CDR3 is TGTGCCAGCTCATCAATGGCCCCCGGCGGTGACACTGAAGCTTTCTTT. Translation: CASSSMAPGGDTEAFF.

The V call is TRBV11-2, the J call TRBJ2-7; 12 nucleotides agree with TRBD1. The trim removed 5 bases at V and 6 bases at J, leaving 8 bases unmatched. Looked up from germline, CDR1 is SGHAT and CDR2 is FQNNGV. CDR3 size: 15 residues. The CDR3 DNA follows: TGTGCCAGCAGCCGATCCGGGACAGGGGGCCTCGAGCAGTACTTC. This encodes CASSRSGTGGLEQYF.

The rearrangement uses TRBV5-1 and TRBJ1-2; D call uncertain. CDR1 is SGHRS, CDR2 YFSETQ, per germline. Trimming left V 0 bases short and J 2 bases short, with 8 bases between. CDR3 length: 14 residues. CDR3 nucleotides: TGCGCCAGCAGCTTGGGGGGTCGGAACTATGGCTACACCTTC. The encoded protein is CASSLGGRNYGYTF.

This sequence joins TRBV12-5 and TRBJ2-2, with D uncertain. V lost 7 bases and J lost 8, with 8 bases in between. Germline V lookup: CDR1 LGHNT, CDR2 FRNRAP. The length of the CDR3 is 11 residues. CDR3 DNA sequence: TGTGCTAGTGTCGATAGTGGGGAGCTGTTTTTT. Encoded protein: CASVDSGELFF.

The chain has TRBV6-5 and TRBJ2-3; 8 nucleotides align to TRBD2. CDR1 is MNHEY and CDR2 is SVGAGI in the germline V gene. The trim removed 10 bases at V and 5 bases at J, leaving 8 bases unmatched. The CDR3 runs 13 residues. The CDR3 DNA is TGTGCCACCAGCTCCCTAGCGGGAGATACGCAGTATTTT. This sequence encodes CATSSLAGDTQYF.

This clone came up once. The chain couples TRBV6-6 to TRBJ2-5; 8 bases align to TRBD1. Germline loops: CDR1 MNHNY, CDR2 SVGAGI (reference sequence). The CDR3 has 16 amino acids. Germline trimming cut 2 bases from V and 2 bases from J; bases unmatched to any gene: 7. CDR3 nucleotides: TGTGCCAGCAGTTACGGGCAGGGGGCGGGACAAGAGACCCAGTACTTC. Amino acids: CASSYGQGAGQETQYF.

This clone appeared once. The chain combines TRBV5-5 with TRBJ1-1, with D maybe TRBD1 (6 bases). Germline CDR1 SGHKS, CDR2 YYEKEE (reference sequence). V lost 2 bases and J lost 5, with 25 bases in between. The CDR3 loop spans 18 amino acids. The CDR3 DNA follows: TGTGCCAGCAGCTTACTTTGGGGGGCAGGGAAAACAGGGACTGAAGCTTTCTTT. Protein: CASSLLWGAGKTGTEAFF.

The chain joins TRBV27 to TRBJ1-1; D uncertain. CDR3 length: 14 amino acids. The V end lost 1 base, the J end lost 1 base, and 7 bases lay between the germline ends. CDR1 and CDR2 (germline): MNHEY, SMNVEV (reference sequence). The CDR3 coding sequence is TGTGCCAGCAGTTTATATGGTAGGAACACTGAAGCTTTCTTT. Protein product: CASSLYGRNTEAFF.

The chain couples TRBV2 to TRBJ2-5, with TRBD2 matching 9 bases. The ends lost 1 base at V and 5 bases at J; junction bases unmatched: 2. The CDR3 contains 14 residues. The germline CDR1 and CDR2 sequences are SNHLY and FYNNEI. CDR3 DNA sequence: TGTGCCAGCAGTGAAGTTAGCGGGAGTGAGACCCAGTACTTC. Its translation: CASSEVSGSETQYF.

The rearrangement uses TRBV2 and TRBJ2-7, with 15 bases fitting TRBD2. This CDR3 spans 15 amino acids. Germline V gene data show CDR1 as SNHLY and CDR2 as FYNNEI. V shed 6 bases, J shed 3 bases, and the junction held 3 bases outside the gene matches. The CDR3 nucleotides are TGTGCCAGCAGCAGGACTAGCGGGAGGGGCTACGAGCAGTACTTC. Protein: CASSRTSGRGYEQYF.

The V call is TRBV11-2, the J call TRBJ2-5, with TRBD2 as a possible D gene (6 bases). This CDR3 contains 13 residues. Germline-derived CDR1 and CDR2 are SGHAT and FQNNGV. Trimming stripped 8 bases from V and 4 bases from J, with 14 bases between. The chain's CDR3 is CASGRTVGETQYF. The CDR3 DNA reads as TGTGCCAGCGGGAGGACGGTGGGAGAGACCCAGTACTTC.

The chain recombines TRBV5-1 with TRBJ2-2, with 13 nucleotides matching TRBD2. Trimming at V came to 6 bases and at J to 6 bases, leaving 5 bases not matched to a gene. The germline V gene encodes CDR1 SGHRS and CDR2 YFSETQ. This CDR3 is 15 amino acids long. The CDR3 DNA sequence: TGCGCCAGCAAGAGGACTAGCGGGAGTCCCGGGGAGCTGTTTTTT. Protein: CASKRTSGSPGELFF.

This clone was seen more than once but under ten times. The V and J genes are TRBV2 and TRBJ2-1; D call uncertain. Germline CDR1 SNHLY, CDR2 FYNNEI. V shed 5 bases and J shed 2 bases, with 4 bases lying between them. The length of the CDR3 is 12 residues. CDR3 sequence (DNA): TGTGCCAGCAGTCCGACCTACAATGAGCAGTTCTTC. It yields the protein CASSPTYNEQFF.

The CDR3 DNA reads as TGTGCCAGCAGCCAAGAGGACAGGGGAGGTAGTCAGCCCCAGCATTTT. Translated: CASSQEDRGGSQPQHF. The chain carries TRBV4-2 and TRBJ1-5; 9 bases align to TRBD1. CDR3 size: 16 residues. Per the germline V gene, CDR1 is LGHNA and CDR2 is YNFKEQ. V trimming: 0 bases; J trimming: 6 bases; junction bases outside the gene matches: 6.

J is TRBJ2-5 and V is TRBV20-1; no reliable D call. The CDR3 sequence is 11 residues long. Germline V gene data show CDR1 as DFQATT and CDR2 as SNEGSKA (reference sequence). V dropped 7 bases and J dropped 0 bases, with 6 bases sitting between them. The CDR3 DNA follows: TGCAGTGTCGACAACCAAGAGACCCAGTACTTC. The encoded protein is CSVDNQETQYF.

V is TRBV5-1 and J is TRBJ2-7; 10 nucleotides align to TRBD2. V gave up 4 bases and J gave up 3 bases; unmatched junction bases: 7. Germline V gene sequence: CDR1 SGHRS, CDR2 YFSETQ. The CDR3 length is 15 residues. CDR3 sequence (DNA): TGCGCCAGCAGCGGAGGGACTAGCGCTCACTACGAGCAGTACTTC. It encodes CASSGGTSAHYEQYF.

V and J are TRBV7-9 and TRBJ1-2; a weak D match, TRBD1 (6 bases). The CDR3 covers 15 residues. Trimming took 5 bases from V and 6 from J, leaving 19 bases between them. Germline V gives CDR1 SEHNR, CDR2 FQNEAQ (reference sequence). CDR3 in DNA: TGTGCCAGCAGCCCTCAAAACTGGGGGCAGGATGGCTACACCTTC. Residues: CASSPQNWGQDGYTF.

The V gene is TRBV7-6, the J gene TRBJ2-5; no definite D call. The CDR3 length is 13 residues. Germline V CDR1 and CDR2: SGHVS, FNYEAQ. Trimming took off 4 bases at V and 5 bases at J, with 11 bases between the two ends. The DNA for the CDR3 is TGTGCCAGCAGCTCCCCCGTACTGGAGACCCAGTACTTC. Its translation is CASSSPVLETQYF.

Only a few counts were recorded for this clone. The chain employs TRBV5-4 and TRBJ2-5; 16 nucleotides match TRBD2. Germline CDR1 SGHNT, CDR2 YYREEE (reference sequence). The CDR3 extends over 17 amino acids. The J segment lost 5 bases and the V segment lost 3 bases, leaving 7 bases of the junction unmatched. CDR3 loop: CASSSLPGLAGGETQYF. In DNA, the CDR3 is TGTGCCAGCAGCTCACTTCCGGGACTAGCGGGAGGGGAGACCCAGTACTTC.

The V call is TRBV7-3, the J call TRBJ2-2; D unresolved. Trimming shortened V by 1 base and J by 3 bases, and 3 bases separated the two germline ends. Germline values: CDR1 SGHTA, CDR2 FQGTGA. The CDR3 runs to 13 residues. The CDR3 loop reads CASSLSYTGELFF. The CDR3 DNA is TGTGCCAGCAGCTTAAGTTACACCGGGGAGCTGTTTTTT.

This clone was observed a few times. V usage is TRBV27 and J usage is TRBJ2-2; D remains unclear. Looked up from germline, CDR1 is MNHEY and CDR2 is SMNVEV (reference sequence). Trimming took 6 bases from V and 4 from J, leaving 12 bases between them. The CDR3 runs 14 residues. Written as DNA, the CDR3 is TGTGCCAGCAGCCAACCGACGCGCACCGGGGAGCTGTTTTTT. Protein product: CASSQPTRTGELFF.